A few counts support the clone carrying this T cell receptor (beta chain). Antigen unknown. This record comes from a study of T cells after yellow fever vaccination. One entry per CDR3 protein, called by TCRdb with MiXCR from the 5' RACE reads. This table holds around 300,000 distinct CDR3 sequences, 4.1% found once. The study, taken as a whole, reports: Most clones from primary vaccination were detected again post-booster (just over 95% CD4, roughly 90% CD8).

CDR3 size: 14 residues. V dropped 6 bases and J dropped 0 bases, with 11 bases sitting between them. CDR1 and CDR2 (germline): MNHEY, SVGAGI. This clonotype was sampled from a man between 18 and 35 years old who received the YFV17D yellow fever vaccine. This chain connects TRBV6-5 to TRBJ1-1; D is unclear. Sequenced material: PBMCs, taken 5 days after the yellow fever booster vaccination. CDR3 sequence (DNA): TGTGCCAGCAGCCCGCCGAGGATGAACACTGAAGCTTTCTTT. Translated, it gives CASSPPRMNTEAFF.